This section outlines one TCR beta chain sequence together with its context. Its cognate antigen is unknown. The entry originates in a study of cytomegalovirus exposure and HLA in healthy donors. The study's findings and limits: Generally TCR sequences proved uncommon, though certain public TCRs appeared in numerous donors.

Germline CDR1 and CDR2: SGHDN and FVKESK. The V and J ends lost 2 bases and 3 bases, in that order; junction bases with no gene match: 6. The CDR3 is 15 amino acids. Researchers ran the PCR with 60 Vbeta and 13 Jbeta primers. Sequencing was performed with immunoSEQ multiplex PCR; in TCRdb, only in-frame clones are kept and a portion is missing. This table has 120,000 to 150,000 clones, roughly 77% appearing once. This sequence was found in a young woman in good health and CMV-seronegative. Sequencing used PBMCs. The chain has TRBV14 and TRBJ2-7; 8 bases are a match to TRBD1. CDR3 loop: CASSQLGRGLYEQYF. CDR3 nucleotide sequence: TGTGCCAGCAGCCAATTGGGCAGGGGGCTCTACGAGCAGTACTTC.